The present T cell receptor (beta chain) was sequenced within a study of cytomegalovirus exposure and HLA in healthy donors. As regards this clone: Its specificity is not known.

The PCR ran on 60 Vbeta and 13 Jbeta primers. Clones were sequenced by immunoSEQ multiplex PCR, and TCRdb holds only the in-frame ones, with some missing. The sample has about 140,000 clones; the top ten hold approximately 1%. General observations from the study: Rare TCR sequences dominated, though some public TCRs recurred in many donors.

The donors (healthy individuals) were bone marrow donors. The CDR3 loop spans 16 amino acids. The germline V gene has CDR1 SGHRS and CDR2 YFSETQ. V lost 3 bases to trimming and J lost 0 bases; unmatched junction nucleotides: 8. This receptor was identified in a male donor in good health and CMV-seronegative. The chain is built from TRBV5-1 and TRBJ1-1, with 7 bases that match TRBD1. Sample: PBMCs. In nucleotides, the CDR3 is TGCGCCAGCAGCTCGAACAAGGGACAGTTGAACACTGAAGCTTTCTTT. The encoded protein is CASSSNKGQLNTEAFF.